One sample yielded the 12 T cell receptor beta chains listed below, sequenced in a study of radiotherapy plus CTLA-4 blockade in lung cancer. Generated by immunoSEQ multiplex PCR, the TCRdb table keeps only in-frame clones and is missing some. Found here are around 110,000 clones, over 75% of them singletons; the top ten hold 2.4%. The sample consisted of peripheral blood, taken from a patient treated with radiotherapy plus ipilimumab. The receptors were sampled from a human donor with non-small cell lung cancer that progressed on radiotherapy plus ipilimumab. Some clones in this sample may be carry-over from other donors' samples.

The genes are TRBV7-9 and TRBJ2-1; 10 bases match TRBD2. J lost 1 base, V lost 11 bases, and 8 bases had no gene match. Germline assignment: CDR1 SEHNR and CDR2 FQNEAQ (reference sequence). The CDR3 has 15 amino acids. DNA for the CDR3: TGTGCCGCGGGGCTAGCGGGGGTTTCCTACAATGAGCAGTTCTTC. It translates to CAAGLAGVSYNEQFF.

The chain carries TRBV11-3 and TRBJ2-2, with 16 nucleotides matching TRBD2. CDR3 size: 20 residues. Germline V gene sequence: CDR1 SGHNT, CDR2 YENEEA. V lost 5 bases, J lost 3 bases, and 12 bases stayed unmatched. CDR3 nucleotide sequence: TGTGCCAGCAGCCCGCGGGGACTAGCGGGGGGGCCCGCGGACACCGGGGAGCTGTTTTTT. Amino acids: CASSPRGLAGGPADTGELFF.

The V gene is TRBV5-1, the J gene TRBJ2-5; D remains ambiguous. Per germline, CDR1 SGHRS and CDR2 YFSETQ. Trimming pared 3 bases from V and 4 bases from J, leaving 13 bases between. The CDR3 contains 14 residues. DNA for the CDR3: TGCGCCAGCAGCTCCTCTGGTAGGACAGAGACCCAGTACTTC. Residues: CASSSSGRTETQYF. Drawing the rest from reference TRBV5-1 and TRBJ2-5, the complete variable domain is KAGVTQTPRYLIKTRGQQVTLSCSPISGHRSVSWYQQTPGQGLQFLFEYFSETQRNKGNFPGRFSGRQFSNSRSEMNVSTLELGDSALYLCASSSSGRTETQYFGPGTRLLVL.

This rearrangement joins TRBV6-5 to TRBJ1-1, with TRBD1 as a possible D gene (5 bases). The germline CDR1 and CDR2 sequences are MNHEY and SVGAGI. The CDR3 contains 13 residues. Trimming removed 2 bases at V and 2 bases at J, with 6 bases between. The CDR3 nucleotides are TGTGCCAGCAGTTACGGGGACAACACTGAAGCTTTCTTT. Its translation is CASSYGDNTEAFF.

The CDR3 loop is CSVEELAGETQYF. For the CDR3, the DNA is TGCAGCGTTGAAGAACTAGCAGGGGAGACCCAGTACTTC. This sequence joins TRBV29-1 and TRBJ2-5; maybe TRBD2 (6 bases). This CDR3 contains 13 residues. Per germline, CDR1 SQVTM and CDR2 ANQGSEA. V lost 0 bases, J lost 5 bases, and 10 bases lay in between.

The CDR3 region is CASSIWTRPSTGELFF. As DNA, the CDR3 is TGTGCCAGCAGTATTTGGACCCGTCCAAGCACCGGGGAGCTGTTTTTT. This chain links TRBV27 with TRBJ2-2, with D unclear. There are 16 residues in the CDR3. The V end lost 5 bases, the J end lost 4 bases, and 17 bases lay between the germline ends. CDR1 is MNHEY, CDR2 SMNVEV, per germline (reference sequence).

The CDR3 protein is CAWSPQYEAFF. The DNA for the CDR3 is TGTGCCTGGAGCCCCCAGTACGAAGCTTTCTTT. This rearrangement joins TRBV30 to TRBJ1-1; D is ambiguous. This CDR3 region has 11 residues. The V and J ends lost 3 bases and 8 bases respectively, with 10 bases between them. Germline V gives CDR1 GTSNPN, CDR2 SVGIG (reference sequence).

The chain recombines TRBV6-1 with TRBJ2-5; D gene uncertain. The CDR3 is 13 amino acids. Between the trimmed V and J ends, which lost 3 bases and 5 bases, there was a span of 10 bases. In germline, CDR1 is MNHNS, CDR2 SASEGT. DNA of the CDR3: TGTGCCAGCAGTGATCTTGTGGGGGAGACCCAGTACTTC. Protein product: CASSDLVGETQYF.

This clone appeared a few times. The gene calls are TRBV18 and TRBJ1-4, with D possibly being TRBD1 (5 bases). CDR1 and CDR2 (germline): KGHSH, LQKENI. With 3 bases removed from V and 7 bases from J, the gap between germline ends came to 15 bases. The CDR3 has 15 amino acids. CDR3 coding DNA: TGTGCCAGCTCACCCCCTGAGGGGATTGTTGAAAAACTGTTTTTT. Its translation is CASSPPEGIVEKLFF.

CDR3 loop: CASTGSYNSPLHF. Here the CDR3 DNA reads TGTGCCAGCACCGGGTCCTATAATTCACCCCTCCACTTT. This chain uses TRBV28 with TRBJ1-6; no firm D call. CDR3 length: 13 amino acids. Between the trimmed V and J ends, which lost 7 bases and 1 base, there was a span of 5 bases. Germline CDR1 and CDR2: MDHEN and SYDVKM.

The chain has TRBV7-3 and TRBJ1-1; D is ambiguous. The V end was cut by 1 base, the J end by 0 bases, with 12 bases between. The germline V gene encodes CDR1 SGHTA and CDR2 FQGTGA. The CDR3 spans 16 residues. The DNA for the CDR3 is TGTGCCAGCAGCTTAATGGGAACAGATCTGAACACTGAAGCTTTCTTT. Its protein product is CASSLMGTDLNTEAFF.

V gene TRBV5-4 combines with J gene TRBJ2-1; 11 bases align to TRBD2. Germline assignment: CDR1 SGHNT and CDR2 YYREEE (reference sequence). There are 14 residues in the CDR3. Germline trimming cut 0 bases from V and 13 bases from J; bases unmatched to any gene: 6. Here the CDR3 reads CASSLALAGGEQFF. CDR3 in DNA: TGTGCCAGCAGCTTGGCGCTAGCGGGGGGTGAACAGTTCTTC.